One and the same sample provided the 21 T cell receptor beta chains below, sequenced in a study of blood T cell repertoires in COVID-19. Clones were read by immunoSEQ multiplex PCR, and TCRdb kept only the in-frame ones, dropping some. Of approximately 200,000 clones in the sample, just under 90% were seen once. The sequenced sample consisted of peripheral blood. The source is a man aged 25-45 years with COVID-19, enrolled during active disease.

The chain employs TRBV4-3 and TRBJ2-7, with 10 nucleotides matching TRBD2. Germline lookup yields CDR1 LGHNA and CDR2 YSLEER. J gave up 2 bases and V 1 base, and 5 bases lay outside the gene matches. This CDR3 is built from 16 residues. CDR3 nucleotides: TGCGCCAGCAGCCAAGCTCTAGCGGGGGCCCCCTACGAGCAGTACTTC. Translated: CASSQALAGAPYEQYF.

The genes are TRBV6-5 and TRBJ2-7; 9 nucleotides line up with TRBD1. The CDR3 consists of 15 residues. J lost 4 bases, V lost 2 bases, and 6 bases had no gene match. Germline V gives CDR1 MNHEY, CDR2 SVGAGI. The CDR3 sequence: CASSYRDRGGYEQYF. The CDR3 DNA follows: TGTGCCAGCAGTTACCGCGACAGGGGGGGGTACGAGCAGTACTTC.

The V and J genes are TRBV25-1 and TRBJ2-3; 9 bases match TRBD2. J lost 6 bases, V lost 5 bases, and 18 bases had no gene match. The germline CDR1 and CDR2 sequences are MGHDK and SYGVNS. CDR3 length: 18 residues. The CDR3: CASSPERSSGSAFDTQYF. The CDR3 coding sequence is TGTGCCAGCAGTCCAGAGAGGAGTAGCGGGAGTGCTTTCGATACGCAGTATTTT.

The chain joins TRBV5-1 to TRBJ1-5; the D gene is possibly TRBD1 (5 bases). CDR1 is SGHRS and CDR2 is YFSETQ in the germline V gene. The CDR3 consists of 16 residues. Trimming cost V 0 bases and J 1 base, with 11 bases left between them. CDR3 loop: CASSLEGRESNQPQHF. The CDR3 nucleotides are TGCGCCAGCAGCTTGGAGGGGCGGGAAAGCAATCAGCCCCAGCATTTT. The entire variable domain, with the rest obtained from reference TRBV5-1 and TRBJ1-5, is as follows: KAGVTQTPRYLIKTRGQQVTLSCSPISGHRSVSWYQQTPGQGLQFLFEYFSETQRNKGNFPGRFSGRQFSNSRSEMNVSTLELGDSALYLCASSLEGRESNQPQHFGDGTRLSIL.

The chain joins TRBV28 to TRBJ1-1, with TRBD1 as a possible D gene (5 bases). Trimming stripped 3 bases from V and 1 base from J, with 9 bases between. Germline values: CDR1 MDHEN, CDR2 SYDVKM. The CDR3 is 14 amino acids. The chain's CDR3 is CASSFDSRNTEAFF. In DNA form, the CDR3 reads TGTGCCAGCAGTTTCGACAGCCGGAACACTGAAGCTTTCTTT.

This clone has a single count. The chain carries TRBV4-2 and TRBJ2-3, with 7 bases lining up with TRBD2. The ends lost 1 base at V and 6 bases at J; junction bases unmatched: 4. Germline loops: CDR1 LGHNA, CDR2 YNFKEQ. CDR3 length: 14 residues. The chain's CDR3 is CASSQGGGADTQYF. The DNA for the CDR3 is TGTGCCAGCAGCCAAGGGGGAGGGGCGGATACGCAGTATTTT.

The chain is built from TRBV6-5 and TRBJ2-1; 14 nucleotides agree with TRBD2. Looked up from germline, CDR1 is MNHEY and CDR2 is SVGAGI. CDR3 length equals 15 residues. V dropped 7 bases and J dropped 7; count of bases not matched to a gene: 6. DNA for the CDR3: TGTGCCAGCATCTCCGGGACTAGCGGGAGAAATGAGCAGTTCTTC. It translates to CASISGTSGRNEQFF.

V gene TRBV20-1 combines with J gene TRBJ2-1; D uncertain. Trimming cost V 3 bases and J 4 bases, with 7 bases left between them. Germline-derived CDR1 and CDR2 are DFQATT and SNEGSKA (reference sequence). This CDR3 has 12 amino acids. The CDR3 bases are TGCAGTGCTAGTGTCAGGTACAATGAGCAGTTCTTC. Its translation is CSASVRYNEQFF.

The chain has TRBV27 and TRBJ2-7, with D perhaps matching TRBD1 (5 bases). Germline V gene data show CDR1 as MNHEY and CDR2 as SMNVEV (reference sequence). This CDR3 contains 14 residues. V shed 5 bases and J shed 2 bases, with 13 bases lying between them. The CDR3 DNA sequence: TGTGCCAGCAGTGCTATGGACACAACCTACGAGCAGTACTTC. Amino acid sequence: CASSAMDTTYEQYF.

The chain joins TRBV9 to TRBJ2-1, with 8 bases fitting TRBD2. The J segment lost 3 bases and the V segment lost 4 bases, leaving 21 bases of the junction unmatched. CDR3 length: 20 residues. Germline V lookup: CDR1 SGDLS, CDR2 YYNGEE. For the CDR3, the DNA is TGTGCCAGCAGCCCCACTAGAGGGGTTTATCGGGGGGGCAACTACAATGAGCAGTTCTTC. It yields the protein CASSPTRGVYRGGNYNEQFF.

The J gene is TRBJ1-5, the V gene TRBV3-1 (or the pseudogene TRBV3-2); weak D call: TRBD1 (5 bases). The length of the CDR3 is 15 residues. Looked up from germline, CDR1 is LGHDT and CDR2 is YNNKEL (reference sequence). Trimming cost V 4 bases and J 0 bases, with 10 bases left between them. CDR3 region: CASSRDSLSNQPQHF. CDR3 DNA sequence: TGTGCCAGCAGCCGCGACAGCCTTAGCAATCAGCCCCAGCATTTT.

This chain joins TRBV5-1 and TRBJ1-4, with D possibly being TRBD1 (6 bases). The V end was cut by 4 bases, the J end by 0 bases, with 10 bases between. The germline CDR1 and CDR2 sequences are SGHRS and YFSETQ. This CDR3 has 15 residues. CDR3 sequence reads: CASSTGTTTNEKLFF. CDR3 bases: TGCGCCAGCAGCACGGGGACAACAACTAATGAAAAACTGTTTTTT.

This clone was counted a single time. V usage is TRBV5-6 and J usage is TRBJ1-2, with 11 bases identical to TRBD1. CDR1 is SGHDT, CDR2 YYEEEE, per germline. The ends lost 4 bases at V and 4 bases at J; junction bases unmatched: 6. There are 15 residues in the CDR3. CDR3 loop: CASSVGTGGIYGYTF. The DNA of the CDR3 is TGTGCCAGCAGCGTAGGGACAGGGGGTATCTATGGCTACACCTTC.

This rearrangement joins TRBV7-2 to TRBJ2-7; a weak D match, TRBD2 (6 bases). V shed 0 bases and J shed 1 base, with 13 bases lying between them. Germline CDR1 is SGHTA and CDR2 is FQGNSA. The length of the CDR3 is 16 residues. CDR3 nucleotide sequence: TGTGCCAGCAGCTTAGCAGGAAGGGGAGGATCCTACGAGCAGTACTTC. It encodes CASSLAGRGGSYEQYF. The full variable domain, rest sourced from reference TRBV7-2 and TRBJ2-7, is GAGVSQSPSNKVTEKGKDVELRCDPISGHTALYWYRQSLGQGLEFLIYFQGNSAPDKSGLPSDRFSAERTGGSVSTLTIQRTQQEDSAVYLCASSLAGRGGSYEQYFGPGTRLTVT.

The rearrangement links TRBV6-4 to TRBJ2-6; D perhaps matches TRBD2 (5 bases). This CDR3 region has 16 residues. CDR1 and CDR2 from the germline V gene are MRHNA and SNTAGT. V gave up 2 bases and J gave up 2 bases, with 10 bases separating them. The DNA of the CDR3 is TGTGCCAGCAGTGACGGGGAGAGGACTGGGGCCAACGTCCTGACTTTC. This codes for CASSDGERTGANVLTF.

The genes are TRBV5-5 and TRBJ1-4; no clear D gene. The CDR3 sequence is 16 residues long. Germline V gives CDR1 SGHKS, CDR2 YYEKEE (reference sequence). V gave up 4 bases and J gave up 0 bases, with 13 bases separating them. The CDR3 region has the DNA TGTGCCAGCAGCCTGGATGATACTACAACTAATGAAAAACTGTTTTTT. The encoded protein is CASSLDDTTTNEKLFF.

The chain employs TRBV29-1 and TRBJ1-2; 9 bases fit TRBD1. Germline V gene data show CDR1 as SQVTM and CDR2 as ANQGSEA. V dropped 6 bases and J dropped 6; count of bases not matched to a gene: 11. The CDR3 is made up of 14 amino acids. In DNA form, the CDR3 reads TGCAGCGTCGGACAGGGGAATGGTGGGAATGGCTACACCTTC. Its protein is CSVGQGNGGNGYTF. The complete variable domain, with remaining parts taken from reference TRBV29-1 and TRBJ1-2, reads SAVISQKPSRDICQRGTSLTIQCQVDSQVTMMFWYRQQPGQSLTLIATANQGSEATYESGFVIDKFPISRPNLTFSTLTVSNMSPEDSSIYLCSVGQGNGGNGYTFGSGTRLTVV.

This chain connects TRBV5-1 to TRBJ1-2, with TRBD1 matching 10 bases. The ends lost 1 base at V and 7 bases at J; junction bases unmatched: 13. CDR3 length equals 17 residues. Germline CDR1 is SGHRS and CDR2 is YFSETQ. CDR3 sequence reads: CASSLSGTGVTSGGYTF. Written as DNA, the CDR3 is TGCGCCAGCAGCTTGTCCGGGACAGGGGTAACATCGGGTGGCTACACCTTC.

The chain is built from TRBV18 and TRBJ2-1; D might be TRBD2 (6 bases). The germline CDR1 and CDR2 sequences are KGHSH and LQKENI. V shed 2 bases and J shed 7 bases, with 27 bases lying between them. The CDR3 extends over 19 amino acids. The CDR3 spells CASSPDPYRETRSRNEQFF. In DNA form, the CDR3 reads TGTGCCAGCTCACCAGACCCATATCGTGAGACTAGGTCTCGGAATGAGCAGTTCTTC.

V gene TRBV2 combines with J gene TRBJ2-7; TRBD2 might be the D (6 bases). V was shortened by 5 bases and J by 3 bases, with 14 bases between the two germline ends. From germline, CDR1 is SNHLY and CDR2 FYNNEI. CDR3 length: 14 amino acids. The CDR3 sequence is CASSTPRDFYEQYF. The CDR3 DNA follows: TGTGCCAGCAGTACCCCTCGGGACTTCTACGAGCAGTACTTC.

The chain employs TRBV11-2 and TRBJ2-5; unclear D gene. The CDR3 is 11 amino acids. The ends were cut back, 5 bases at V and 1 base at J, with 2 bases in the middle. Looked up from germline, CDR1 is SGHAT and CDR2 is FQNNGV. Here the CDR3 DNA reads TGTGCCAGCAGCCTCCAAGAGACCCAGTACTTC. Amino acid sequence: CASSLQETQYF.